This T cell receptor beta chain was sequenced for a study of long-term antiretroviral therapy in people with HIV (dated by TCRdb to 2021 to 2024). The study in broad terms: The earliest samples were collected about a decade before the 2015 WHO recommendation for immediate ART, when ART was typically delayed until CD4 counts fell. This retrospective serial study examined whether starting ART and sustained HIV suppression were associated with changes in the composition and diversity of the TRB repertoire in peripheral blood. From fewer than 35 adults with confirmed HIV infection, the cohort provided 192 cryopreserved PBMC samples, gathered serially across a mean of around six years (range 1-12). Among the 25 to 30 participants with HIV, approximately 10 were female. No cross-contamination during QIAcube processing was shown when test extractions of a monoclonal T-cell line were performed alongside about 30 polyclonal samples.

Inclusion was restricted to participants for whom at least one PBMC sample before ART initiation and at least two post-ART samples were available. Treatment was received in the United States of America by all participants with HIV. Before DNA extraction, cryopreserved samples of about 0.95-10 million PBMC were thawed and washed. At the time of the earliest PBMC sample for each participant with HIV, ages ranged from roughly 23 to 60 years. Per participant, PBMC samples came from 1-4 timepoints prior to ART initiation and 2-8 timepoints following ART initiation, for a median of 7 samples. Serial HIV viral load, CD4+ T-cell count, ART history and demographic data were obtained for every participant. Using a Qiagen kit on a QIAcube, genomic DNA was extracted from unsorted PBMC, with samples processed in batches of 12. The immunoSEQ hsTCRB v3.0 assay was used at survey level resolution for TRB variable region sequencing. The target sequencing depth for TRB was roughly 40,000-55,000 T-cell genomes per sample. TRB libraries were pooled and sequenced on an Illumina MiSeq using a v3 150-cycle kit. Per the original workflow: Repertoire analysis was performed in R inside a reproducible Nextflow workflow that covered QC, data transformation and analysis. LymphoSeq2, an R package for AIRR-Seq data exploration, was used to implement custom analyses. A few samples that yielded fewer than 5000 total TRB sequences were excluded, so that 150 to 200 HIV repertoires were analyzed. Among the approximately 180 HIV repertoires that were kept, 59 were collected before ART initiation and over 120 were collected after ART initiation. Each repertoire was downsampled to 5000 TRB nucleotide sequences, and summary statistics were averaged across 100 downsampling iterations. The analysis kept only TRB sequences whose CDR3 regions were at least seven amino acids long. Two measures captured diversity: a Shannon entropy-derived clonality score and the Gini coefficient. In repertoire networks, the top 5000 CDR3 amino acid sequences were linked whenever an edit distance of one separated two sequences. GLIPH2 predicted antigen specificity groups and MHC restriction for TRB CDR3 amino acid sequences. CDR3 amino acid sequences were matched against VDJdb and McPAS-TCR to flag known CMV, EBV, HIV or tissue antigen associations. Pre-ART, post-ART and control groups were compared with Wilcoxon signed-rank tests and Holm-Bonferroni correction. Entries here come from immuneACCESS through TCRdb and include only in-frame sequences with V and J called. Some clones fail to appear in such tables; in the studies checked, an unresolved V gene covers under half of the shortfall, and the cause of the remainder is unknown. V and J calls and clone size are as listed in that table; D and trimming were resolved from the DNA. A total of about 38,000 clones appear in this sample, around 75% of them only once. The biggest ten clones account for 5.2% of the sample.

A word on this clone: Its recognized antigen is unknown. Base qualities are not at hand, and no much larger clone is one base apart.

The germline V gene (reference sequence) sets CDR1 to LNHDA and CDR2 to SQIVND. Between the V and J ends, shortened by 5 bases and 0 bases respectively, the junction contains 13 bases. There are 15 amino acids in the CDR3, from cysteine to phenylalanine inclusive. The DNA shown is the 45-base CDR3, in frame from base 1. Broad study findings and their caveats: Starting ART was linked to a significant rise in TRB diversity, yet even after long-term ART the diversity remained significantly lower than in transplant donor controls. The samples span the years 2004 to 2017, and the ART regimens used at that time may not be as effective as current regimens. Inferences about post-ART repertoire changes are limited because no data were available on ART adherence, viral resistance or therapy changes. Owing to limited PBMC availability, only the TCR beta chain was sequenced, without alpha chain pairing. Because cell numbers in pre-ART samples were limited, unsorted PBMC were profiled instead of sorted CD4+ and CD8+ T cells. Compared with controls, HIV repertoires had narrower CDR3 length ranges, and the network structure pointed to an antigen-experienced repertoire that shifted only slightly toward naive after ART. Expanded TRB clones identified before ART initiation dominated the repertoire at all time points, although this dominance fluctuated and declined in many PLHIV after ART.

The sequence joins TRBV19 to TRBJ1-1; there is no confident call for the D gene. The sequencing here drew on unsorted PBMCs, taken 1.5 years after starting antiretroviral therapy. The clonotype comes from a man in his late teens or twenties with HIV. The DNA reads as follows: TGTGCCAGTAGTTCTGGCAGGAGGGTGAACACTGAAGCTTTCTTT. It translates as CASSSGRRVNTEAFF.